This paragraph covers one TCR beta chain sequence. Germline lookup yields CDR1 MNHEY and CDR2 SVGAGI. The CDR3 consists of 13 residues. V trimming: 6 bases; J trimming: 7 bases; junction bases outside the gene matches: 7. This record comes from a study of long-term antiretroviral therapy in people with HIV. At survey level, the immunoSEQ assay was run in its v3.0 version. Some clones are missing from TCRdb's copy, which holds only in-frame ones; the method was immunoSEQ multiplex PCR. The sample yields about 31,000 clones, around nine tenths seen once. The sequence was collected from a woman aged 40 to 50 with HIV. The sample was unsorted PBMCs, taken around 5 years after starting antiretroviral therapy. The chain combines TRBV6-5 with TRBJ2-5; 8 bases agree with TRBD2. This chain's CDR3 is CASSVAGSRTQYF. CDR3 nucleotide sequence: TGTGCCAGCAGCGTAGCGGGGAGTCGGACCCAGTACTTC.